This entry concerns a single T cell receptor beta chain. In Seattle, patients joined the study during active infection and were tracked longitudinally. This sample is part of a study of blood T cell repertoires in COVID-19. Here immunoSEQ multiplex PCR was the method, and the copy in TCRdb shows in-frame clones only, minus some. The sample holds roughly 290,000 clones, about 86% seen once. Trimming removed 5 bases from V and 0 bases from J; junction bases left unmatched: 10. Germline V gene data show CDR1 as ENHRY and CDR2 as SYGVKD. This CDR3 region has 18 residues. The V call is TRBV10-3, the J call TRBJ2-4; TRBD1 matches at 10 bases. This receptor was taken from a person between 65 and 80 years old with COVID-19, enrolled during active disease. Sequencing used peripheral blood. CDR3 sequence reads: CAISPEGQGMGAKNIQYF. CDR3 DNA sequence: TGTGCCATCAGTCCAGAGGGACAGGGGATGGGAGCCAAAAACATTCAGTACTTC.